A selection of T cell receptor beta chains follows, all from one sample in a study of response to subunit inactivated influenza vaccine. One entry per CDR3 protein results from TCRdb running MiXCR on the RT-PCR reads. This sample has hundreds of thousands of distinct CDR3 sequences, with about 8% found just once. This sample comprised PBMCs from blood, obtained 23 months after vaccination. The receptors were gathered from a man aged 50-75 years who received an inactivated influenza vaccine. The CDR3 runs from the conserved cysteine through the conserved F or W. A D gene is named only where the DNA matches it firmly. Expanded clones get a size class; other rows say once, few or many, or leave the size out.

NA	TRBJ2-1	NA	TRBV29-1	TGCAGCGGGCAGGGATCGAATGAGCAGTTCTTC	CSGQGSNEQFF
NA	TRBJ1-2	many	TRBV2	TGTGCCAGCAGTGATGGACAGTTCTATGGCTACACCTTC	CASSDGQFYGYTF
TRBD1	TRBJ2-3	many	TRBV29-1	TGCAGCGTTGGGATCTCGGGACAGGGCACAGATACGCAGTATTTT	CSVGISGQGTDTQYF
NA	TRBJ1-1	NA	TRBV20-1	TGCAGTGTTGAGGGGGGGGGTATCGAAGCTTTCTTT	CSVEGGGIEAFF
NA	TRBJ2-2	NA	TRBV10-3	TGTGCCATCAGTGAGTCAGTAGGCAGCACCGGGGAGCTGTTTTTT	CAISESVGSTGELFF
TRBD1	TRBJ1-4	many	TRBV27	TGTGCCAGCAGTCACGCCGGGACAGTAAATGAAAAACTGTTTTTT	CASSHAGTVNEKLFF
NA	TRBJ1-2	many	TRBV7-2	TGTGCCAGCAGCTTAGCGTACAGGGAGGGCTACACCTTC	CASSLAYREGYTF
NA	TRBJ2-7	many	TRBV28	TGTGCCAGCAGTTTATCCAGGGCCTACGAGCAGTACTTC	CASSLSRAYEQYF
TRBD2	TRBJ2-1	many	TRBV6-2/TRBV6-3	TGTGCCAGCAGTTACGAGCGGGAGGGCCCGTTCACCTACAATGAGCAGTTCTTC	CASSYEREGPFTYNEQFF
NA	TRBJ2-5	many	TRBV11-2	TGTGCCAGCAGCTTAGTTACGGGGAAAGAGACCCAGTACTTC	CASSLVTGKETQYF
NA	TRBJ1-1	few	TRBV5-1	TGCGCCAGCAGCTTTCCGGGCAGGGCAGGAAGGAACACTGAAGCTTTCTTT	CASSFPGRAGRNTEAFF
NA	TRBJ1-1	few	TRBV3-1	TGTGCCAGCAGCCAAGAGCGGGGTCCGAACACTGAAGCTTTCTTT	CASSQERGPNTEAFF
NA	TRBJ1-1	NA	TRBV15	TGTGCCACCAGCTTTGGACTGGCGACTCTGAACACTGAAGCTTTCTTT	CATSFGLATLNTEAFF
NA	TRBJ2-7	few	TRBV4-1	TGCGCCAGCAGCCACGCCTCGGGTTCGGACGAGCAGTACTTC	CASSHASGSDEQYF
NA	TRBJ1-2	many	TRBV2	TGTGCCAGCAGTGAGGCGGGCCCCTATGGCTACACCTTC	CASSEAGPYGYTF
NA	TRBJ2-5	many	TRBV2	TGTGCCAGCAGTGTGACCTCTGGGAAGACCCAGTACTTC	CASSVTSGKTQYF
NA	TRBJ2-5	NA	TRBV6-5	TGTGCCAGCAGTTACAACACTAAGGGGTTAGAGACCCAGTACTTC	CASSYNTKGLETQYF
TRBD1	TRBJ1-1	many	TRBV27	TGTGCCAGCAGTTTATCACAGGGGGCAAACACTGAAGCTTTCTTT	CASSLSQGANTEAFF
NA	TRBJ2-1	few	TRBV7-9	TGTGCCAGCAGCCCCCTAGCCGGGCAGAACAATGAGCAGTTCTTC	CASSPLAGQNNEQFF
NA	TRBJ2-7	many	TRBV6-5	TGTGCCAGCAGTTACTCGTCTCCGTGGCAGGCAGCCGTCTACGAGCAGTACTTC	CASSYSSPWQAAVYEQYF
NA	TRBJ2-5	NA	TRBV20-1	TGCAGTGCTAGGGGGGGGCACAAGTTAGAGACCCAGTACTTC	CSARGGHKLETQYF
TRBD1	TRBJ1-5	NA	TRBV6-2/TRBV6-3	TGTGCCAGCAGGGAAGACAGGGCACAGGGTCAGCCCCAGCATTTT	CASREDRAQGQPQHF
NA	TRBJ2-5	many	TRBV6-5	TGTGCCAGCAGTTACTCGGGGGGGCCCACACGTTCCCAAAAGGAGACCCAGTACTTC	CASSYSGGPTRSQKETQYF
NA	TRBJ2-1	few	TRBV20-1	TGCAGTGCTGCCCCGAGCTGGGCATCCTACAATGAGCAGTTCTTC	CSAAPSWASYNEQFF
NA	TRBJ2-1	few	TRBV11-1	TGTGCCAGCAGCTTACTAGGGTCGGCCCTCAAAACCCACAATGAGCAGTTCTTC	CASSLLGSALKTHNEQFF
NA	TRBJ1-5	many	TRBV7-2	TGTGCCAGCAGCGGACAGTTCAATCAGCCCCAGCATTTT	CASSGQFNQPQHF
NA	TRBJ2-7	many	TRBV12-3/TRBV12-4	TGTGCCAGCAGTTTAAGCCTTCGGGGCGAGCAGTACTTC	CASSLSLRGEQYF
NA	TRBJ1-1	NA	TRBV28	TGTGCCAGCAGTTTCGGAGGCGGAGCTTTCTTT	CASSFGGGAFF
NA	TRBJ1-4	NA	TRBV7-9	TGTGCCAGCACCCTACTAGGGGGGGCCGGTGAAAAACTGTTTTTT	CASTLLGGAGEKLFF
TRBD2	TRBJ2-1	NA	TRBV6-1	TGTGCCAGCAGTCCCGGCCCGGGACTAGCAAACAATGAGCAGTTCTTC	CASSPGPGLANNEQFF
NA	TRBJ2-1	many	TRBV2	TGTGCCAGCAGTTATGTGGGCAGGAATGAGCAGTTCTTC	CASSYVGRNEQFF
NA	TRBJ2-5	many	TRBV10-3	TGTGCCATCAGTGAGTCGGAGGGTCGAGAGACCCAGTACTTC	CAISESEGRETQYF
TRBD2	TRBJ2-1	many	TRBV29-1	TGCAGCGGTGCTAGCGGGAGGAAGAATGAGCAGTTCTTC	CSGASGRKNEQFF
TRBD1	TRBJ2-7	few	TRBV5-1	TGCGCCAGCAGCACAAGGACAGGGGGGGACGAGCAGTACTTC	CASSTRTGGDEQYF
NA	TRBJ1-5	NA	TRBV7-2	TGTGCCAGCAGCTTAGCCAGGGCCAATCAGCCCCAGCATTTT	CASSLARANQPQHF
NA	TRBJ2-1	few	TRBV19	TGTGCCAGTAGTATAGTAGCCCAGGGTTCCTACAATGAGCAGTTCTTC	CASSIVAQGSYNEQFF
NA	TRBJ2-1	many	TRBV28	TGTGCCAGCAGTTTCACGTTCTTTTCGGCAGGGGCAACCAATGAGCAGTTCTTC	CASSFTFFSAGATNEQFF
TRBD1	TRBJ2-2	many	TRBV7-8	TGTGCCAGCAGCCACCGGACAGGGAGGAACACCGGGGAGCTGTTTTTT	CASSHRTGRNTGELFF
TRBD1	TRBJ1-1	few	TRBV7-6	TGTGCCAGCAGCTTAGAAGACAGGGGGGGTGAAGCTTTCTTT	CASSLEDRGGEAFF